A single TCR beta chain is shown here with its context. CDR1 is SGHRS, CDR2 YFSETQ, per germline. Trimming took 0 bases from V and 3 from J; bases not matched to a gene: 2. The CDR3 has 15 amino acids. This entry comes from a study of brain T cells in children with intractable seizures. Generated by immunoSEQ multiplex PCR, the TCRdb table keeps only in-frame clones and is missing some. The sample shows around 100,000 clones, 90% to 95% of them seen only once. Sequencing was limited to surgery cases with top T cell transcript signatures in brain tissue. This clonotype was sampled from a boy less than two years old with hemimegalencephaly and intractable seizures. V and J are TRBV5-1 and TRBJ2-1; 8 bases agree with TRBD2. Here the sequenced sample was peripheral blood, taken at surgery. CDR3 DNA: TGCGCCAGCAGCTTGGGCCGGGAGGGCTACAATGAGCAGTTCTTC. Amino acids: CASSLGREGYNEQFF. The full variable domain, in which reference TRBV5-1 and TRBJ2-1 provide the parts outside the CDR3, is KAGVTQTPRYLIKTRGQQVTLSCSPISGHRSVSWYQQTPGQGLQFLFEYFSETQRNKGNFPGRFSGRQFSNSRSEMNVSTLELGDSALYLCASSLGREGYNEQFFGPGTRLTVL.